The present entry profiles one T cell receptor beta chain with its context. Produced via immunoSEQ multiplex PCR; TCRdb's table is partial and in-frame only. In the table there are about 100,000 clones, roughly nine tenths of which are singletons. Germline CDR1 reads SGDLS; CDR2 reads YYNGEE. The CDR3 covers 15 residues. Trimming removed 0 bases from V and 0 bases from J, with 10 bases in between. These data originate in a study of control samples from healthy donors and cancer patients. The source material was blood. This clonotype was sampled from a woman aged 45-60 years in good health. The gene calls are TRBV9 and TRBJ2-7, with unresolved D. The CDR3 loop reads CASSVGDLPSYEQYF. CDR3 coding DNA: TGTGCCAGCAGCGTAGGAGACCTCCCCTCCTACGAGCAGTACTTC.